These 18 T cell receptor beta chains were sequenced from one sample in a study of T cell repertoires in cytomegalovirus infection. TCRdb recomputed calls from the reads with MiXCR, one row per CDR3 protein. This sample has roughly 320,000 distinct CDR3 sequences, with approximately 9.5% found just once. The specimen sequenced was PBMCs. These receptor sequences come from a human donor in good health (CMV status not recorded). Some clones in this sample may be carry-over from other donors' samples.

This clonotype was picked up a small number of times. This chain's CDR3 is CASSSQGTFNQPQHF. For the CDR3, the DNA is TGTGCCAGCAGCTCCCAGGGGACTTTCAATCAGCCCCAGCATTTT. This chain uses TRBV7-2 with TRBJ1-5; possibly TRBD1 for D (6 bases). The V end was cut by 4 bases, the J end by 3 bases, with 13 bases between. In germline, CDR1 is SGHTA, CDR2 FQGNSA. This CDR3 comprises 15 residues.

V and J are TRBV20-1 and TRBJ2-3; 14 bases agree with TRBD2. This CDR3 is built from 17 residues. CDR1 is DFQATT, CDR2 SNEGSKA, per germline (reference sequence). Trimming removed 6 bases from V and 6 bases from J; junction bases left unmatched: 14. CDR3 DNA sequence: TGCAGTGCATACGGCAGACTAGCGGGAGGGGGATCGGATACGCAGTATTTT. It is translated as CSAYGRLAGGGSDTQYF.

This clonotype turned up a few times. This rearrangement joins TRBV28 to TRBJ1-3; D remains ambiguous. CDR1 is MDHEN, CDR2 SYDVKM, per germline. This CDR3 spans 14 amino acids. V shed 8 bases and J shed 0 bases, with 11 bases lying between them. CDR3: CASGLSGSGNTIYF. For the CDR3, the DNA is TGTGCCAGCGGATTAAGTGGCTCTGGAAACACCATATATTTT.

This clonotype was picked up a small number of times. CDR3 in DNA: TGTGCCAGCAGACGACCGGGACTAGCAAGCGGGGGGTTTAACAATGAGCAGTTCTTC. This codes for CASRRPGLASGGFNNEQFF. The chain uses TRBV6-2 or TRBV6-3 and TRBJ2-1, with 9 bases fitting TRBD2. Germline lookup yields CDR1 MNHEY and CDR2 SVGEGT. This CDR3 contains 19 residues. The V gene end was trimmed by 6 bases and the J gene end by 5 bases; junction bases not matched to a gene: 20.

The table lists this clonotype with many counts. Written as DNA, the CDR3 is TGTGCCAGCAGCCCCCGGACTAGCGGGAGCGATGAGCAGTTCTTC. As protein: CASSPRTSGSDEQFF. The genes are TRBV7-2 and TRBJ2-1; TRBD2 agrees at 13 bases. The germline V gene has CDR1 SGHTA and CDR2 FQGNSA. The CDR3 extends over 15 amino acids. The V and J ends lost 5 bases and 8 bases, in that order; junction bases with no gene match: 6.

J is TRBJ2-1 and V is TRBV7-4, with TRBD1 identical over 8 bases. With 5 bases clipped from V and 5 bases from J, the junction kept 5 bases outside the gene matches. CDR1 and CDR2 from the germline V gene are SGHVT and SQSDAQ. The CDR3 has 14 residues. CDR3 protein: CASSQQGAHNEQFF. CDR3 sequence (DNA): TGTGCCAGCAGCCAGCAGGGGGCCCACAATGAGCAGTTCTTC.

The chain joins TRBV29-1 to TRBJ2-4, with a tentative D call TRBD2 (7 bases). Germline CDR1 is SQVTM and CDR2 is ANQGSEA. The CDR3 is 14 residues long. V shed 0 bases and J shed 9 bases, with 15 bases lying between them. The CDR3 sequence: CSVEEGGVRAIQYF. CDR3 DNA sequence: TGCAGCGTTGAAGAAGGGGGGGTTCGTGCCATTCAGTACTTC.

The CDR3 region has the DNA TGTGCCACCAGTGGATTGTTATCGACTAGCGGGAAGAACACCGGGGAGCTGTTTTTT. Translated, it gives CATSGLLSTSGKNTGELFF. J is TRBJ2-2 and V is TRBV24-1; 11 bases agree with TRBD2. CDR3 length: 19 amino acids. J lost 1 base, V lost 5 bases, and 11 bases had no gene match. From germline, CDR1 is KGHDR and CDR2 SFDVKD.

The V call is TRBV27, the J call TRBJ1-2; D uncertain. This CDR3 contains 13 residues. Per germline, CDR1 MNHEY and CDR2 SMNVEV (reference sequence). Trimming shortened V by 6 bases and J by 0 bases, and 8 bases separated the two germline ends. As DNA, the CDR3 is TGTGCCAGCAGGAGTTTAGCTAACTATGGCTACACCTTC. Amino acids: CASRSLANYGYTF.

Only a few counts were recorded for this clonotype. The rearrangement uses TRBV7-9 and TRBJ2-7; D is unresolved. The CDR3 totals 17 residues. From germline, CDR1 is SEHNR and CDR2 FQNEAQ (reference sequence). Trimming cost V 4 bases and J 4 bases, with 23 bases left between them. Here the CDR3 reads CASSSSFRAESLYEQYF. DNA of the CDR3: TGTGCCAGCAGCTCCTCGTTCCGGGCCGAGTCATTGTACGAGCAGTACTTC.

There are many counts of this clonotype. The gene calls are TRBV7-2 and TRBJ2-2; no clear D gene. This CDR3 has 15 amino acids. V was pared by 1 base and J by 2 bases, with 8 bases between. Germline-derived CDR1 and CDR2 are SGHTA and FQGNSA. This chain's CDR3 is CASSLVLVNTGELFF. DNA for the CDR3: TGTGCCAGCAGCTTAGTACTGGTCAACACCGGGGAGCTGTTTTTT.

In its sample, this clonotype was seen many times. CDR3 DNA: TGTGCCAGCAGCTACAGCGGGTACCAAGAGACCCAGTACTTC. It encodes CASSYSGYQETQYF. The J gene is TRBJ2-5, the V gene TRBV7-2, with D perhaps matching TRBD2 (6 bases). V lost 4 bases and J lost 0, with 9 bases in between. Germline loops: CDR1 SGHTA, CDR2 FQGNSA. This CDR3 has 14 amino acids.

The chain joins TRBV20-1 to TRBJ2-6; D unresolved. Trimming shortened V by 6 bases and J by 4 bases, and 10 bases separated the two germline ends. Per the germline V gene, CDR1 is DFQATT and CDR2 is SNEGSKA (reference sequence). This CDR3 region has 13 residues. The CDR3 bases are TGCAGTGCCACCCTCCCCGGGGCCAACGTCCTGACTTTC. Protein product: CSATLPGANVLTF.

In its sample, this clonotype was seen a few times. The junction does not match germline at one end; this may be a read error. The CDR3 reads CASSLGQGNLISSNEQFF. The CDR3 DNA sequence: TGCGCCAGCAGCTTGGGACAGGGCAACTTAATTTCCTCCAATGAGCAGTTCTTC. The chain combines TRBV5-1 with TRBJ2-1; 7 nucleotides line up with TRBD1. From germline, CDR1 is SGHRS and CDR2 YFSETQ. The CDR3 has 18 amino acids. The variable domain in full, completed from reference TRBV5-1 and TRBJ2-1, reads KAGVTQTPRYLIKTRGQQVTLSCSPISGHRSVSWYQQTPGQGLQFLFEYFSETQRNKGNFPGRFSGRQFSNSRSEMNVSTLELGDSALYLCASSLGQGNLISSNEQFFGPGTRLTVL.

The chain carries TRBV19 and TRBJ2-7; possibly TRBD1 or TRBD2 for D (5 bases each). V shed 8 bases and J shed 2 bases, with 16 bases lying between them. The CDR3 loop spans 14 amino acids. CDR1 is LNHDA and CDR2 is SQIVND in the germline V gene (reference sequence). The CDR3 coding sequence is TGTGCCAGTGGGTTAGGGGACCGAACCTACGAGCAGTACTTC. As protein: CASGLGDRTYEQYF.

The chain employs TRBV29-1 and TRBJ2-7; 7 nucleotides line up with TRBD2. Germline V CDR1 and CDR2: SQVTM, ANQGSEA. The CDR3 spans 14 residues. The V segment lost 4 bases and the J segment 2 bases; nucleotides outside the gene matches: 8. The CDR3 coding sequence is TGCAGCGTTGTGGGAGGGGACGCTGCCTACGAGCAGTACTTC. Translation: CSVVGGDAAYEQYF.

This clonotype was picked up many times. The rearrangement links TRBV7-8 to TRBJ2-2; D could derive from TRBD1 or TRBD2 (5 bases each). The length of the CDR3 is 17 residues. The germline V gene encodes CDR1 SGHVS and CDR2 FQNEAQ. V was shortened by 1 base and J by 4 bases, with 16 bases between the two germline ends. DNA for the CDR3: TGTGCCAGCAGCTTAGGTACCGGGACCCTAATCACCGGGGAGCTGTTTTTT. It translates to CASSLGTGTLITGELFF.

This clonotype came up a few times. The J gene is TRBJ1-5, the V gene TRBV12-3 or TRBV12-4, with 7 bases matching TRBD1. V lost 6 bases and J lost 3; bases outside the gene matches: 8. This CDR3 region has 15 residues. Here the CDR3 DNA reads TGTGCCAGCAGGGCGACAGGGTTGGACAATCAGCCCCAGCATTTT. Translation: CASRATGLDNQPQHF.